These 10 T cell receptor beta chains originate from one sample sequenced in a study of blood T cell repertoires in COVID-19. Generated by immunoSEQ multiplex PCR, the TCRdb table keeps only in-frame clones and is missing some. Altogether about 300,000 clones are present, 89% being singletons, with the ten largest covering approximately 1.5%. Sequencing was carried out using PBMCs or T cells enriched from blood (not recorded which). These receptors came from a woman aged 40 to 50 who had recovered from COVID-19.

V is TRBV6-2 or TRBV6-3 and J is TRBJ2-7; 10 bases agree with TRBD2. The trim removed 2 bases at V and 3 bases at J, leaving 4 bases unmatched. Germline lookup yields CDR1 MNHEY and CDR2 SVGEGT. The CDR3 sequence is 15 residues long. The CDR3 region has the DNA TGTGCCAGCAGTTACGCGTTAGCGGGAGGCTACGAGCAGTACTTC. The encoded protein is CASSYALAGGYEQYF.

V is TRBV6-5 and J is TRBJ1-5, with D possibly matching TRBD1 (6 bases). Germline V gives CDR1 MNHEY, CDR2 SVGAGI. This CDR3 has 13 residues. V was pared by 7 bases and J by 4 bases, with 11 bases between. The CDR3 protein is CASKVGGNQPQHF. Written as DNA, the CDR3 is TGTGCCAGCAAAGTAGGGGGTAATCAGCCCCAGCATTTT.

The V call is TRBV7-9, the J call TRBJ2-1; D perhaps matches TRBD1 (6 bases). Per the germline V gene, CDR1 is SEHNR and CDR2 is FQNEAQ (reference sequence). Deletions cut 5 bases from V and 5 bases from J, with 19 bases between. The CDR3 is 16 amino acids. The CDR3 DNA reads TGTGCCAGCAGCGCCCCTCAGGGGAAAGGAAACAATGAGCAGTTCTTC. Protein sequence: CASSAPQGKGNNEQFF.

The rearrangement uses TRBV5-1 and TRBJ2-3, with 7 bases lining up with TRBD2. This CDR3 has 14 amino acids. Germline V lookup: CDR1 SGHRS, CDR2 YFSETQ. J gave up 1 base and V 2 bases, and 1 base lay outside the gene matches. CDR3 region: CASSFRGGTDTQYF. CDR3 in DNA: TGCGCCAGCAGCTTTCGGGGGGGCACAGATACGCAGTATTTT.

The chain joins TRBV7-2 to TRBJ2-7, with TRBD2 matching 9 bases. Trimming removed 6 bases from V and 5 bases from J; junction bases left unmatched: 8. The CDR3 sequence is 14 residues long. Germline V gene data show CDR1 as SGHTA and CDR2 as FQGNSA. CDR3 DNA sequence: TGTGCCAGCAGGGTGGGACTAGCAGTAGACGAGCAGTACTTC. Translation: CASRVGLAVDEQYF.

By share, this clone ranks as medium-sized. The chain links TRBV7-9 to TRBJ1-1, with TRBD1 matching 9 bases. V lost 3 bases to trimming and J lost 6 bases; unmatched junction nucleotides: 2. From germline, CDR1 is SEHNR and CDR2 FQNEAQ (reference sequence). The length of the CDR3 is 13 residues. The CDR3 bases are TGTGCCAGCAGCTTTGACAGGGGGGCTGAAGCTTTCTTT. It specifies CASSFDRGAEAFF.

This clone showed up just once. V is TRBV9 and J is TRBJ2-3; 11 bases are shared with TRBD2. The CDR3 runs to 15 residues. V was clipped by 5 bases and J by 4 bases; unmatched bases: 6. Germline-derived CDR1 and CDR2 are SGDLS and YYNGEE. The CDR3 sequence: CASSHSGGAADTQYF. Written as DNA, the CDR3 is TGTGCCAGCAGTCATAGCGGGGGGGCGGCAGATACGCAGTATTTT.

The DNA for the CDR3 is TGTGCCAGCAAATCCTCAGGTACCCGATACACCGGGGAGCTGTTTTTT. Translation gives CASKSSGTRYTGELFF. The chain is built from TRBV27 and TRBJ2-2; D ambiguous. The germline V gene has CDR1 MNHEY and CDR2 SMNVEV (reference sequence). The V and J ends lost 7 bases and 3 bases respectively, with 18 bases between them. The CDR3 is 16 residues long.

CDR3 nucleotides: TGTGCCAGCAGTTACACGACTAGCGGGAGGACAGATACGCAGTATTTT. Protein sequence: CASSYTTSGRTDTQYF. The V gene is TRBV6-5, the J gene TRBJ2-3; 13 bases line up with TRBD2. The V segment lost 2 bases and the J segment 3 bases; nucleotides outside the gene matches: 2. The CDR3 runs to 16 residues. CDR1 is MNHEY, CDR2 SVGAGI, per germline.

The chain is built from TRBV5-1 and TRBJ2-1; the match to TRBD2 covers 10 bases. V trimming: 2 bases; J trimming: 4 bases; junction bases outside the gene matches: 3. CDR1 SGHRS and CDR2 YFSETQ come from the germline V gene. This CDR3 comprises 15 residues. CDR3 protein: CASSLAGGGYNEQFF. The CDR3 region has the DNA TGCGCCAGCAGCTTAGCGGGAGGGGGGTACAATGAGCAGTTCTTC.